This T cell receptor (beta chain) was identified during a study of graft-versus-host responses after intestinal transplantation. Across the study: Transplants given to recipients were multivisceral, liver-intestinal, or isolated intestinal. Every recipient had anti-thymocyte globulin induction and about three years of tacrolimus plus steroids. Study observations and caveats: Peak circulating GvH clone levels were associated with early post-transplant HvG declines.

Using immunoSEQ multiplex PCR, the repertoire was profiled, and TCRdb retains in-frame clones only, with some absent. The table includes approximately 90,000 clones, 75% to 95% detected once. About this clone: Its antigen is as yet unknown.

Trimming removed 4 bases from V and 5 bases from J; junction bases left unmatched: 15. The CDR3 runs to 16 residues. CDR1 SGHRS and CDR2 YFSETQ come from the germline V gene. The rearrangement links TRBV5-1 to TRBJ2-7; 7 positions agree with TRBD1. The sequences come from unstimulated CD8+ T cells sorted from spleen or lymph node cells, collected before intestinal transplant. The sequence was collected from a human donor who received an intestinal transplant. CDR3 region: CASSAKQQGPTDEQYF. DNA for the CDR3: TGCGCCAGCAGCGCGAAACAACAGGGGCCCACTGACGAGCAGTACTTC.